This T cell receptor (beta chain) was identified during a study of blood T cell repertoires in COVID-19. As for the study in general: There were acute and convalescent COVID-19 samples, and they came from the United States, Italy and Spain.

Using immunoSEQ multiplex PCR, the repertoire was profiled, and TCRdb retains in-frame clones only, with some absent. Counted here are about 210,000 clones, 87% occurring once; the ten biggest clones make up approximately 10%. CDR3 length: 13 residues. Trimming stripped 6 bases from V and 4 bases from J, with 13 bases between. The rearrangement uses TRBV12-3 or TRBV12-4 and TRBJ2-7; possibly TRBD1 for D (6 bases). Material: PBMCs or T cells enriched from blood (not recorded which). The TCR was taken from a man aged 18 to 30 with acute COVID-19. The CDR3 DNA follows: TGTGCCAGCAGCACGGACAGTGGGTACGAGCAGTACTTC. Residues: CASSTDSGYEQYF.